A single sample gave rise to the 27 T cell receptor beta chains below, sequenced in a study of cytomegalovirus exposure and HLA in healthy donors. Vbeta (60) and Jbeta (13) primers were used in the PCR. This table comes from immunoSEQ multiplex PCR, and its TCRdb copy is limited to in-frame clones, with some not included. In the table there are roughly 140,000 clones, approximately 84% of which are singletons. The source material was PBMCs. The origin of the receptors is a woman aged 18-35 years in good health and CMV-seronegative.

V is TRBV11-2 and J is TRBJ2-7; 11 nucleotides align to TRBD1. Trimming cost V 6 bases and J 6 bases; bases outside gene matches: 10. CDR3 length: 15 amino acids. The germline V gene has CDR1 SGHAT and CDR2 FQNNGV. The CDR3 DNA sequence: TGTGCCAGCAGAAAAGCAGGGACAGGGGGGTCCGAGCAGTACTTC. Translating gives CASRKAGTGGSEQYF.

This clone has just a few counts. The V and J genes are TRBV19 and TRBJ1-6; 8 bases align to TRBD1. The junction had 13 bases not matched to a gene; V was cut back by 7 bases and J by 14 bases. The CDR3 loop spans 14 amino acids. Per the germline V gene, CDR1 is LNHDA and CDR2 is SQIVND (reference sequence). Here the CDR3 DNA reads TGTGCCAGTACTACGGGCAGGGGGCTTGTGGCCCTCCACTTT. This codes for CASTTGRGLVALHF.

Concerning this clone itself: Mismatch with germline at one junction end may stem from a read error. The CDR3 reads CASSRGTGGSEQHF. DNA of the CDR3: TGTGCCAGCAGCAGAGGGACAGGGGGATCGGAGCAGCACTTC. This sequence joins TRBV7-2 and TRBJ2-7, with 11 nucleotides matching TRBD1. Germline loops: CDR1 SGHTA, CDR2 FQGNSA. This CDR3 is built from 14 residues.

The chain has TRBV28 and TRBJ2-3; 12 bases agree with TRBD2. The germline gives CDR1 MDHEN, CDR2 SYDVKM. The CDR3 spans 19 residues. Trimming at V came to 4 bases and at J to 4 bases, leaving 15 bases not matched to a gene. For the CDR3, the DNA is TGTGCCAGCAGTTCGATGGCCGGGACTAGCGGGTTCACGGCAGATACGCAGTATTTT. It is translated as CASSSMAGTSGFTADTQYF.

The rearrangement joins TRBV5-8 to TRBJ2-1; 10 positions agree with TRBD2. The CDR3 has 18 amino acids. CDR1 and CDR2 from the germline V gene are SGHTS and YDEGEE. The V and J ends lost 0 bases and 3 bases, in that order; junction bases with no gene match: 9. The CDR3 coding sequence is TGTGCCAGCAGCTTGGCCCCTATAGCGGGGGGCCGCTACAATGAGCAGTTCTTC. Encoded protein: CASSLAPIAGGRYNEQFF.

V gene TRBV29-1 combines with J gene TRBJ2-3; the D gene is possibly TRBD1 (5 bases). Trimming pared 6 bases from V and 6 bases from J, leaving 16 bases between. Germline V gene sequence: CDR1 SQVTM, CDR2 ANQGSEA. The CDR3 has 13 residues. Written as DNA, the CDR3 is TGCAGCGTCGCGACATTGGACAATGATACGCAGTATTTT. It specifies CSVATLDNDTQYF.

V gene TRBV28 combines with J gene TRBJ2-1; 7 bases map to TRBD1. The germline V gene encodes CDR1 MDHEN and CDR2 SYDVKM. V was clipped by 4 bases and J by 4 bases; unmatched bases: 7. CDR3 length equals 15 residues. Here the CDR3 DNA reads TGTGCCAGCAGTTCAACAGGGGCCCAATACAATGAGCAGTTCTTC. It translates to CASSSTGAQYNEQFF.

V is TRBV2 and J is TRBJ2-1, with 8 bases that match TRBD1. CDR1 and CDR2 (germline): SNHLY, FYNNEI. This CDR3 is 14 amino acids long. Germline trimming cut 2 bases from V and 4 bases from J; bases unmatched to any gene: 1. In DNA form, the CDR3 reads TGTGCCAGCAGTGAAACAGGGGGGTACAATGAGCAGTTCTTC. Residues: CASSETGGYNEQFF. The full variable domain, rest sourced from reference TRBV2 and TRBJ2-1, is EPEVTQTPSHQVTQMGQEVILRCVPISNHLYFYWYRQILGQKVEFLVSFYNNEISEKSEIFDDQFSVERPDGSNFTLKIRSTKLEDSAMYFCASSETGGYNEQFFGPGTRLTVL.

The rearrangement links TRBV9 to TRBJ2-3, with D maybe TRBD2 (5 bases). The CDR3 runs 13 residues. Trimming pared 0 bases from V and 6 bases from J, leaving 8 bases between. Germline V gene lookup returns CDR1 SGDLS and CDR2 YYNGEE. The CDR3 DNA follows: TGTGCCAGCAGCGTAGGGAGGTCCGATACGCAGTATTTT. Its protein product is CASSVGRSDTQYF.

This clone was counted a few times. The V and J genes are TRBV28 and TRBJ1-2; 7 nucleotides agree with TRBD1. V shed 6 bases and J 8 bases; nucleotides not matched to a gene: 6. This CDR3 spans 12 amino acids. Germline V gives CDR1 MDHEN, CDR2 SYDVKM. The CDR3 loop reads CASSNRGGGYTF. The CDR3 DNA reads as TGTGCCAGCAGCAACAGGGGTGGAGGCTACACCTTC.

In its sample, this clone was seen once. V is TRBV19 and J is TRBJ2-6, with 8 bases lining up with TRBD1. The CDR3 has 16 residues. Trimming removed 5 bases from V and 0 bases from J; junction bases left unmatched: 3. Per germline, CDR1 LNHDA and CDR2 SQIVND (reference sequence). This CDR3 reads CASSSGGYSGANVLTF. Here the CDR3 DNA reads TGTGCCAGTAGTTCAGGGGGCTACTCTGGGGCCAACGTCCTGACTTTC.

The V gene is TRBV27, the J gene TRBJ2-5; 9 nucleotides align to TRBD1. The J call may be mistaken, given a closer DNA end match to TRBJ2-7. The CDR3 has 16 residues. The germline V gene has CDR1 MNHEY and CDR2 SMNVEV (reference sequence). The CDR3 DNA sequence: TGTGCCAGCAGTTTATCGCCGAGGACAGGGGCAGACGAGCAGTACTTC. As protein: CASSLSPRTGADEQYF.

The CDR3 DNA sequence: TGTGCCAGCAGGTCCGGGGGCGGGGGCTCGTTCGGGGAGCTGTTTTTT. Protein sequence: CASRSGGGGSFGELFF. The chain employs TRBV28 and TRBJ2-2; a possible D gene is TRBD2 (7 bases). V was trimmed by 6 bases and J by 7 bases, leaving 21 bases between them. This CDR3 region has 16 residues. Germline CDR1 reads MDHEN; CDR2 reads SYDVKM.

V is TRBV2 and J is TRBJ2-1; 9 bases are a match to TRBD2. Per the germline V gene, CDR1 is SNHLY and CDR2 is FYNNEI. J lost 6 bases, V lost 7 bases, and 16 bases had no gene match. The CDR3 is made up of 17 amino acids. The chain's CDR3 is CASIQGWGAGGSNEQFF. In DNA, the CDR3 is TGTGCCAGCATCCAAGGTTGGGGGGCGGGAGGGAGCAATGAGCAGTTCTTC.

This chain joins TRBV29-1 and TRBJ2-2; TRBD2 might be the D (5 bases). This CDR3 has 11 residues. Germline V gene lookup returns CDR1 SQVTM and CDR2 ANQGSEA. Trimming took off 7 bases at V and 2 bases at J, with 5 bases between the two ends. The CDR3 protein is CSGLNTGELFF. The CDR3 nucleotides read TGCAGCGGACTAAACACCGGGGAGCTGTTTTTT.

Here the CDR3 DNA reads TGTGCCAGCAGTTACTCGAAGGCAGGGGTGAACACTGAAGCTTTCTTT. Encoded protein: CASSYSKAGVNTEAFF. This chain joins TRBV6-5 and TRBJ1-1, with D possibly being TRBD1 (6 bases). The CDR3 is made up of 16 amino acids. V was cut by 0 bases and J by 0 bases, with 11 bases left in between. The germline V gene encodes CDR1 MNHEY and CDR2 SVGAGI.

In DNA form, the CDR3 reads TGTGCCAGCAGAACCATAGCGGGGGTGGAGACCCAGTACTTC. Protein product: CASRTIAGVETQYF. The chain has TRBV2 and TRBJ2-5, with 9 bases identical to TRBD2. The V gene's germline CDR1 is SNHLY and CDR2 FYNNEI. This CDR3 comprises 14 residues. Losses at the gene ends were 6 bases for V and 5 bases for J; bases not matched to a gene: 7. The full variable domain, its missing parts supplied by reference TRBV2 and TRBJ2-5, is EPEVTQTPSHQVTQMGQEVILRCVPISNHLYFYWYRQILGQKVEFLVSFYNNEISEKSEIFDDQFSVERPDGSNFTLKIRSTKLEDSAMYFCASRTIAGVETQYFGPGTRLLVL.

This clone occurred a few times. The chain has TRBV19 and TRBJ2-7, with D maybe TRBD1 (6 bases). This CDR3 is 15 amino acids long. The V gene's germline CDR1 is LNHDA and CDR2 SQIVND (reference sequence). V lost 8 bases to trimming and J lost 0 bases, with 17 bases between them. The CDR3 reads CASFSGTSRSYEQYF. CDR3 sequence (DNA): TGTGCCAGTTTTTCCGGGACATCCCGCTCCTACGAGCAGTACTTC.

The chain links TRBV30 to TRBJ2-5, with 7 bases aligning to TRBD2. The CDR3 has 19 residues. Germline assignment: CDR1 GTSNPN and CDR2 SVGIG (reference sequence). With 0 bases clipped from V and 1 base from J, the junction kept 17 bases outside the gene matches. Here the CDR3 DNA reads TGTGCCTGGAGTGTGGGTCTCCCCTTTAGCGGGCGCCGCCAAGAGACCCAGTACTTC. Its protein is CAWSVGLPFSGRRQETQYF.

Regarding this clone: At one end, the junction sequence differs from germline, possibly due to a read error. Other DNA sequences of this sample code for an identical CDR3. The J gene is TRBJ2-2, the V gene TRBV4-3; TRBD1 matches 7 bases. The CDR3 has 17 amino acids. The germline gives CDR1 LGHNA, CDR2 YSLEER. The DNA for the CDR3 is TGCGCCAGCAGCCAAGATCGTCGAAGGGGGCTTTCCGGAGAGCTGTTTTTT. This encodes CASSQDRRRGLSGELFF.

The chain combines TRBV18 with TRBJ2-3; D perhaps matches TRBD1 (5 bases). The V and J ends lost 0 bases and 6 bases respectively, with 10 bases between them. This CDR3 is 14 amino acids long. The germline V gene has CDR1 KGHSH and CDR2 LQKENI. The CDR3 loop is CASSPPIGADTQYF. CDR3 in DNA: TGTGCCAGCTCACCACCGATTGGGGCGGATACGCAGTATTTT.

The chain employs TRBV2 and TRBJ1-2; the D gene is possibly TRBD1 (6 bases). Trimming took off 7 bases at V and 4 bases at J, with 10 bases between the two ends. This CDR3 is 12 amino acids long. Germline lookup yields CDR1 SNHLY and CDR2 FYNNEI. The CDR3 bases are TGTGCCAGCACCCGGACAGTCTATGGCTACACCTTC. This encodes CASTRTVYGYTF.

V is TRBV14 and J is TRBJ1-4; weak D call: TRBD1 (5 bases). CDR1 is SGHDN, CDR2 FVKESK, per germline. The CDR3 has 17 amino acids. The V and J ends lost 1 base and 8 bases respectively, with 20 bases between them. CDR3 DNA: TGTGCCAGCAGCCAAGGCCAGGCGTGGGGATCAGGGGAAAAACTGTTTTTT. Translated: CASSQGQAWGSGEKLFF.

This clone was seen a single time. The V call is TRBV4-1, the J call TRBJ2-2; D not resolved. V was trimmed by 1 base and J by 5 bases, leaving 5 bases between them. CDR3 size: 13 residues. Per germline, CDR1 MGHRA and CDR2 YSYEKL. The DNA of the CDR3 is TGCGCCAGCAGCCAAGTATTGACCGGGGAGCTGTTTTTT. It codes for CASSQVLTGELFF.

The chain employs TRBV7-2 and TRBJ2-4; 8 bases are shared with TRBD1. This CDR3 comprises 13 residues. Germline CDR1 reads SGHTA; CDR2 reads FQGNSA. V lost 3 bases to trimming and J lost 5 bases; unmatched junction nucleotides: 0. CDR3 loop: CASSLDRENIQYF. Written as DNA, the CDR3 is TGTGCCAGCAGCTTGGACAGGGAAAACATTCAGTACTTC.

J is TRBJ2-7 and V is TRBV28, with 7 bases identical to TRBD2. In germline, CDR1 is MDHEN, CDR2 SYDVKM. Losses at the gene ends were 4 bases for V and 6 bases for J; bases not matched to a gene: 3. The CDR3 has 12 residues. As DNA, the CDR3 is TGTGCCAGCAGTTCTGGGAGGGGCGAGCAGTACTTC. Residues: CASSSGRGEQYF.

The chain couples TRBV7-2 to TRBJ2-2; possible D gene TRBD1, 6 bases. The CDR3 covers 14 residues. Germline V gene lookup returns CDR1 SGHTA and CDR2 FQGNSA. V shed 3 bases and J shed 6 bases, with 11 bases lying between them. This CDR3 is CASSFTTGSGELFF. DNA of the CDR3: TGTGCCAGCAGCTTCACAACAGGGTCCGGGGAGCTGTTTTTT.